A selection of T cell receptor beta chains follows, all from one sample in a study of blood T cell repertoires in COVID-19. This table comes from immunoSEQ multiplex PCR, and its TCRdb copy is limited to in-frame clones, with some not included. The sample shows 81,000 or so clones, around 89% of them seen only once. Input material: peripheral blood. These receptors were taken from a man between 65 and 85 years old with active or convalescent COVID-19. Each CDR3 is given with its conserved first and last residue. The D gene is left open where the match is weak. Not all rows give a size; the values are once, few, many and, for expanded clones, a class.

NA	TRBJ2-7	TRBV7-2	NA	CASSLNLPYEQYF	TGTGCCAGCAGCTTAAATCTACCATACGAGCAGTACTTC
NA	TRBJ2-5	TRBV5-1	TRBD1	CASSSGQGAWETQYF	TGCGCCAGCAGCTCAGGACAGGGGGCGTGGGAGACCCAGTACTTC
NA	TRBJ1-4	TRBV5-1	NA	CASSFRVPETEKLFF	TGCGCCAGCAGCTTCCGGGTCCCGGAGACTGAAAAACTGTTTTTT
NA	TRBJ2-5	TRBV5-1	NA	CASKAGRREETQYF	TGCGCCAGCAAGGCGGGTCGAAGGGAAGAGACCCAGTACTTC
NA	TRBJ2-1	TRBV5-6	NA	CASSFTKTGRSSSYNEQFF	TGTGCCAGCAGCTTCACTAAAACGGGGAGGTCGAGCTCCTACAATGAGCAGTTCTTC
once	TRBJ2-6	TRBV6-2/TRBV6-3	TRBD1	CASSSSRGGFFGANVLTF	TGTGCCAGCAGTTCCTCCCGAGGGGGCTTCTTTGGGGCCAACGTCCTGACTTTC
NA	TRBJ1-1	TRBV5-1	TRBD1	CASSSPTGINTEAFF	TGCGCCAGCAGCTCGCCGACAGGGATCAACACTGAAGCTTTCTTT
NA	TRBJ1-2	TRBV29-1	NA	CSVAGNGYTF	TGCAGCGTTGCAGGGAATGGCTACACCTTC
NA	TRBJ1-4	TRBV7-2	TRBD1	CASSLGRDRRLNEKLFF	TGTGCCAGCAGCTTAGGAAGGGACAGGCGACTTAATGAAAAACTGTTTTTT
NA	TRBJ2-7	TRBV5-1	TRBD1	CASSPGQGNREQYF	TGCGCCAGCAGCCCGGGACAGGGGAACCGGGAGCAGTACTTC
NA	TRBJ1-2	TRBV30	NA	CAWSVGVSWGYTF	TGTGCCTGGAGTGTCGGGGTATCATGGGGCTACACCTTC
once	TRBJ2-6	TRBV7-8	NA	CASSSLPTEAGANVLTF	TGTGCCAGCAGCTCCCTTCCGACGGAGGCTGGGGCCAACGTCCTGACTTTC
NA	TRBJ1-3	TRBV6-6	NA	CASSYSSGGNTIYF	TGTGCCAGCAGTTACTCTAGCGGGGGAAACACCATATATTTT
few	TRBJ1-2	TRBV5-1	NA	CASSSQGGNYAIYGYTF	TGCGCCAGCAGCTCCCAGGGAGGGAACTACGCCATCTATGGCTACACCTTC
NA	TRBJ1-3	TRBV30	NA	CAWSTLTGNTIYF	TGTGCCTGGAGCACTTTAACTGGAAACACCATATATTTT
NA	TRBJ1-1	TRBV15	NA	CATSREDMMEAFF	TGTGCCACCAGCAGAGAGGACATGATGGAAGCTTTCTTT
few	TRBJ1-2	TRBV4-2	NA	CASSQASGYGYTF	TGTGCCAGCAGCCAAGCTTCGGGTTATGGCTACACCTTC
NA	TRBJ1-3	TRBV28	NA	CASSLRPGRLSGNTIYF	TGTGCCAGCAGTTTAAGGCCAGGGAGGCTCTCTGGAAACACCATATATTTT
NA	TRBJ2-3	TRBV7-2	NA	CASSLAWGGDTQYF	TGTGCCAGCAGCTTAGCCTGGGGCGGAGATACGCAGTATTTT
NA	TRBJ2-5	TRBV30	NA	CAWSVQRSGGFQETQYF	TGTGCCTGGAGTGTACAAAGGTCTGGGGGGTTCCAAGAGACCCAGTACTTC
NA	TRBJ2-3	TRBV19	NA	CASSIDLTGTDTQYF	TGTGCCAGTAGTATAGATCTGACAGGCACAGATACGCAGTATTTT
NA	TRBJ1-6	TRBV3-1/TRBV3-2	NA	CASSQDFPMMVLSPLHF	TGTGCCAGCAGCCAAGATTTTCCGATGATGGTACTTTCACCCCTCCACTTT
NA	TRBJ1-5	TRBV11-2	NA	CASSLAQGRESQPQHF	TGTGCCAGCAGCTTAGCCCAGGGTCGTGAGAGCCAGCCCCAGCATTTT
NA	TRBJ2-7	TRBV18	TRBD1	CASSGRTGGTGEQYF	TGTGCCAGCTCAGGACGGACAGGGGGTACGGGGGAGCAGTACTTC
NA	TRBJ1-5	TRBV5-5	TRBD1	CASSLGTGGQPQHF	TGTGCCAGCAGCTTGGGGACAGGGGGTCAGCCCCAGCATTTT
NA	TRBJ1-2	TRBV7-9	TRBD1	CASSRDRGNVNYGYTF	TGTGCCAGCAGCCGGGACAGGGGAAATGTCAACTATGGCTACACCTTC
NA	TRBJ1-5	TRBV7-2	NA	CASSQYRTEDQPQHF	TGTGCCAGCAGCCAATACCGGACAGAGGATCAGCCCCAGCATTTT
once	TRBJ2-7	TRBV5-1	NA	CASRPDDRQFYEQYF	TGCGCCAGCAGGCCAGATGACAGGCAATTCTACGAGCAGTACTTC
NA	TRBJ2-7	TRBV7-2	NA	CASSQQAGDPLSSYEQYF	TGTGCCAGCAGCCAACAAGCAGGGGACCCCCTCTCCTCCTACGAGCAGTACTTC
NA	TRBJ2-3	TRBV19	TRBD2	CASSGGAGRDTQYF	TGTGCCAGTAGCGGGGGGGCCGGAAGAGATACGCAGTATTTT
NA	TRBJ1-5	TRBV19	TRBD1	CASRDRVNQPQHF	TGTGCCAGTAGGGACAGGGTAAATCAGCCCCAGCATTTT
NA	TRBJ1-1	TRBV30	NA	CAWSVSGVLPEAFF	TGTGCCTGGAGTGTTTCAGGGGTTCTCCCTGAAGCTTTCTTT
once	TRBJ1-4	TRBV13	NA	CASSSVQGWGEKLFF	TGTGCCAGCAGCTCGGTACAGGGTTGGGGTGAAAAACTGTTTTTT
NA	TRBJ1-1	TRBV9	NA	CASSVSSGTEAFF	TGTGCCAGCAGCGTTTCATCGGGGACTGAAGCTTTCTTT
NA	TRBJ1-6	TRBV15	NA	CATSAYDSPLHF	TGTGCCACCAGCGCCTACGATTCACCCCTCCACTTT